The 32 T cell receptor beta chains below were found in one sample sequenced in a study of molecular identifiers for immune sequencing clone quantification. Each CDR3 protein gets one entry after TCRdb re-called the PCR reads with MiXCR. Here the sample spans around 460,000 distinct CDR3 sequences, 20% to 25% being singletons. Sample: naive CD8+ T cells from blood, with Jurkat cell RNA spiked in. The subset was: FACS-sorted CD8+CD4-CCR7+CD45RA+ naive T cells. The receptors come from a human donor in good health. Some libraries in this study had Jurkat cell RNA spiked in.

This clonotype was counted between two and nine times. The gene calls are TRBV7-6 and TRBJ2-5; 7 bases match TRBD2. V shed 2 bases, J shed 0 bases, and the junction held 9 bases outside the gene matches. The CDR3 loop spans 17 amino acids. The germline V gene encodes CDR1 SGHVS and CDR2 FNYEAQ. The CDR3 here is CASSLLSGLENQETQYF. Here the CDR3 DNA reads TGTGCCAGCAGCTTATTGTCTGGACTAGAGAACCAAGAGACCCAGTACTTC.

This clonotype was detected many times. The rearrangement joins TRBV5-1 to TRBJ2-3, with 7 bases identical to TRBD1. Germline loops: CDR1 SGHRS, CDR2 YFSETQ. The CDR3 is 17 residues long. The V gene end was trimmed by 0 bases and the J gene end by 4 bases; junction bases not matched to a gene: 11. The CDR3 loop is CASSLGPGTGVPDTQYF. CDR3 DNA: TGCGCCAGCAGCTTGGGTCCTGGTACAGGGGTCCCAGATACGCAGTATTTT.

This clonotype was seen ten or more times. One end of the junction does not line up with germline, which may come from a read error. The chain combines TRBV9 with TRBJ2-5; a weak D match, TRBD2 (7 bases). CDR1 and CDR2 from the germline V gene are SGDLS and YYNGEE. This CDR3 has 14 residues. The CDR3 loop is CASSEGGEPVVLDF. The CDR3 bases are TGTGCCAGCAGCGAAGGGGGGGAGCCGGTCGTCCTGGACTTC.

Note on this clonotype: At one end the junction does not follow the germline gene, possibly because of a read error. The gene calls are TRBV6-6 and TRBJ2-3; D uncertain. CDR3 size: 16 residues. Germline V gene lookup returns CDR1 MNHNY and CDR2 SVGAGI (reference sequence). The CDR3 here is CASSHSPSVHTDTQYF. The CDR3 DNA sequence: TGTGCCAGCAGTCACTCTCCCAGCGTCCACACAGATACGCAGTATTTT.

The J gene is TRBJ2-1, the V gene TRBV5-5; 10 bases match TRBD2. The CDR3 runs 12 residues. The V gene end was trimmed by 10 bases and the J gene end by 15 bases; junction bases not matched to a gene: 13. Germline V CDR1 and CDR2: SGHKS, YYEKEE (reference sequence). CDR3 coding DNA: TGTGCCGGCACAATCCTAGCGGGAGCCCCGTTCTTC. Protein sequence: CAGTILAGAPFF.

This clonotype has a handful of counts. This chain links TRBV4-1 with TRBJ2-1, with TRBD2 matching 8 bases. This CDR3 is 16 amino acids long. With V trimmed by 1 base and J by 5 bases, 7 bases remained unmatched. CDR1 is MGHRA, CDR2 YSYEKL, per germline. The CDR3: CASSQVPLAENNEQFF. CDR3 nucleotide sequence: TGCGCCAGCAGCCAAGTCCCACTAGCGGAGAACAATGAGCAGTTCTTC.

This chain connects TRBV7-9 to TRBJ2-7; 8 bases are shared with TRBD1. Germline trimming cut 4 bases from V and 3 bases from J; bases unmatched to any gene: 8. The CDR3 runs 15 residues. Looked up from germline, CDR1 is SEHNR and CDR2 is FQNEAQ (reference sequence). In DNA form, the CDR3 reads TGTGCCAGCAGCTCCCGGGACAGGTGGGACTACGAGCAGTACTTC. Protein product: CASSSRDRWDYEQYF. Supplemented by reference TRBV7-9 and TRBJ2-7, the full variable domain reads DTGVSQNPRHKITKRGQNVTFRCDPISEHNRLYWYRQTLGQGPEFLTYFQNEAQLEKSRLLSDRFSAERPKGSFSTLEIQRTEQGDSAMYLCASSSRDRWDYEQYFGPGTRLTVT.

The V gene is TRBV9, the J gene TRBJ2-7; D is possibly TRBD1 (5 bases). V lost 4 bases to trimming and J lost 0 bases, with 14 bases between them. Looked up from germline, CDR1 is SGDLS and CDR2 is YYNGEE. This CDR3 has 15 residues. As DNA, the CDR3 is TGTGCCAGCAGCCTAGGAGCAGGGCACTCCTACGAGCAGTACTTC. This translates into CASSLGAGHSYEQYF.

The table lists this clonotype with a count of one. A clone one base away is much larger, so this may be a read error. Here the CDR3 DNA reads TGTGCCAGCAGTTCCATACTAGCATCGTACGAGCAGTACTTC. Translation gives CASSSILASYEQYF. The chain couples TRBV6-2 or TRBV6-3 to TRBJ2-7; weak D call: TRBD2 (6 bases). The germline V and J ends were trimmed by 4 bases and 4 bases, with 14 bases remaining between them. CDR3 length: 14 amino acids. Germline V gene lookup returns CDR1 MNHEY and CDR2 SVGEGT.

This clonotype turned up a few times. The CDR3: CASSLQGAETDTQYF. The CDR3 nucleotides read TGTGCCAGCAGCCTCCAGGGGGCAGAGACAGATACGCAGTATTTT. This chain joins TRBV5-8 and TRBJ2-3, with 8 bases that match TRBD1. The CDR3 is 15 residues long. Trimming at V came to 4 bases and at J to 3 bases, leaving 7 bases not matched to a gene. Germline CDR1 reads SGHTS; CDR2 reads YDEGEE.

This rearrangement joins TRBV14 to TRBJ2-7; 9 nucleotides align to TRBD1. Germline trimming cut 0 bases from V and 3 bases from J; bases unmatched to any gene: 3. Germline V gives CDR1 SGHDN, CDR2 FVKESK. The CDR3 extends over 15 amino acids. The CDR3 spells CASSQDGDRDYEQYF. DNA for the CDR3: TGTGCCAGCAGCCAAGACGGGGACAGGGACTACGAGCAGTACTTC.

This clonotype was seen only a few times. The chain recombines TRBV30 with TRBJ2-1; TRBD2 matches at 7 bases. Per germline, CDR1 GTSNPN and CDR2 SVGIG (reference sequence). J was trimmed by 0 bases and V by 0 bases; bases with no gene match: 11. The CDR3 sequence is 18 residues long. This CDR3 is CAWSVLRGGSVSYNEQFF. For the CDR3, the DNA is TGTGCCTGGAGTGTACTAAGAGGCGGGAGTGTCTCCTACAATGAGCAGTTCTTC.

Of note for this clonotype: A much larger clone differs by one base, so this may be a read error. No conserved phenylalanine or tryptophan is present at the end of the CDR3, so a read error is the likely explanation. The J gene is TRBJ2-7, the V gene TRBV20-1, with D perhaps matching TRBD2 (5 bases). The CDR3 sequence is 15 residues long. Trimming removed 4 bases from V and 2 bases from J, with 18 bases in between. Germline CDR1 is DFQATT and CDR2 is SNEGSKA (reference sequence). The CDR3 protein is CSANQLVVLTYEQYL. For the CDR3, the DNA is TGCAGTGCTAATCAACTAGTCGTGCTTACCTACGAGCAGTACCTC.

This clonotype was observed at least ten times. This chain joins TRBV19 and TRBJ2-3, with 7 nucleotides matching TRBD1. The V gene's germline CDR1 is LNHDA and CDR2 SQIVND (reference sequence). V gave up 5 bases and J gave up 6 bases; unmatched junction bases: 5. The CDR3 runs to 13 residues. CDR3 in amino acids: CASSEGAKDTQYF. The CDR3 DNA is TGTGCCAGTAGTGAGGGGGCGAAGGATACGCAGTATTTT.

CDR3 sequence reads: CATSRDRKEQYF. CDR3 DNA: TGTGCCACCAGCAGAGATCGAAAAGAGCAGTACTTC. The genes are TRBV15 and TRBJ2-7; D unclear. The CDR3 sequence is 12 residues long. CDR1 and CDR2 (germline): LNHNV, YYDKDF (reference sequence). The germline V and J ends were trimmed by 0 bases and 7 bases, with 7 bases remaining between them. Complete variable domain (other parts from reference TRBV15 and TRBJ2-7): DAMVIQNPRYQVTQFGKPVTLSCSQTLNHNVMYWYQQKSSQAPKLLFHYYDKDFNNEADTPDNFQSRRPNTSFCFLDIRSPGLGDTAMYLCATSRDRKEQYFGPGTRLTVT.

At least ten counts were recorded for this clonotype. The chain links TRBV5-1 to TRBJ2-7; 8 bases align to TRBD1. The germline CDR1 and CDR2 sequences are SGHRS and YFSETQ. This CDR3 contains 13 residues. V shed 2 bases and J 6 bases; nucleotides not matched to a gene: 4. This CDR3 reads CASSFGTGAEQYF. The CDR3 DNA reads TGCGCCAGCAGCTTCGGGACAGGAGCCGAGCAGTACTTC.

A few counts support this clonotype. The V call is TRBV19, the J call TRBJ1-5; the D is unclear. In germline, CDR1 is LNHDA, CDR2 SQIVND (reference sequence). V lost 6 bases and J lost 4, with 10 bases in between. The CDR3 length is 13 residues. The CDR3 sequence is CASSDSWNQPQHF. The CDR3 DNA is TGTGCCAGTAGCGATTCGTGGAATCAGCCCCAGCATTTT.

In the case of this clonotype: This may be a read error: a much more frequent sequence differs by one nucleotide. The chain uses TRBV6-6 and TRBJ1-1; D is uncertain. Germline values: CDR1 MNHNY, CDR2 SVGAGI (reference sequence). The CDR3 contains 16 residues. The CDR3 is CVSRTDDWIQNTEAFF. The CDR3 DNA sequence: TGTGTCAGCAGGACGGATGACTGGATCCAGAACACTGAAGCTTTCTTT.

J is TRBJ2-1 and V is TRBV6-5; 13 bases fit TRBD2. This CDR3 comprises 17 residues. Germline V gene lookup returns CDR1 MNHEY and CDR2 SVGAGI. J gave up 4 bases and V 2 bases, and 5 bases lay outside the gene matches. CDR3 nucleotides: TGTGCCAGCAGTTACGCCGGGACTAGCGGGGTTTACAATGAGCAGTTCTTC. Its translation: CASSYAGTSGVYNEQFF.

This clonotype has just a few counts. The rearrangement uses TRBV12-5 and TRBJ2-6, with 11 bases fitting TRBD2. In germline, CDR1 is LGHNT, CDR2 FRNRAP. Trimming removed 2 bases from V and 0 bases from J; junction bases left unmatched: 6. The length of the CDR3 is 19 residues. The CDR3: CASGLILAGAFSGANVLTF. The CDR3 DNA follows: TGTGCTAGTGGTTTGATACTAGCGGGGGCATTCTCTGGGGCCAACGTCCTGACTTTC.

The rearrangement uses TRBV6-2 or TRBV6-3 and TRBJ2-7; D is ambiguous. Germline-derived CDR1 and CDR2 are MNHEY and SVGEGT. The CDR3 consists of 14 residues. The V end lost 4 bases, the J end lost 6 bases, and 16 bases lay between the germline ends. CDR3 sequence reads: CASSFSMGWSEQYF. As DNA, the CDR3 is TGTGCCAGCAGTTTCTCAATGGGGTGGTCCGAGCAGTACTTC.

As to this clonotype: Since a much larger clone is just one base distant, this may be a read error. This is likely a read error, given that the CDR3 carries no conserved phenylalanine or tryptophan at its end. The CDR3 nucleotides read TGCGCCAGCAGTGTGGACGGAGGGAGCAATCAGCCCCAGCATCTT. This translates into CASSVDGGSNQPQHL. The chain uses TRBV10-2 and TRBJ1-5; no reliable D call. The CDR3 totals 15 residues. Germline V gene data show CDR1 as WSHSY and CDR2 as SAAADI. V lost 4 bases, J lost 1 base, and 11 bases lay in between.

In its sample, this clonotype was seen once. A much larger clone lies one base from this, so it may be a read error. The rearrangement joins TRBV4-3 to TRBJ2-3; tentatively, D is TRBD2 (5 bases). Trimming removed 1 base from V and 5 bases from J, with 10 bases in between. From germline, CDR1 is LGHNA and CDR2 YSLEER. This CDR3 has 14 amino acids. CDR3 DNA sequence: TGCGCCAGCAGCCAAGGGCGGAGGTTAGATACGCAGTATTTT. Translation: CASSQGRRLDTQYF.

About this clonotype: A read error is possible here, since a much larger clone lies one base away. The rearrangement uses TRBV28 and TRBJ1-5, with D unresolved. Trimming left V 3 bases short and J 4 bases short, with 19 bases between. The CDR3 loop spans 17 amino acids. Germline assignment: CDR1 MDHEN and CDR2 SYDVKM. CDR3 nucleotides: TGTGCCAGCAGTTTGAAAGTAACGGGTACGGGGAATCAGCCCCAGCATTTT. Its protein product is CASSLKVTGTGNQPQHF.

This clonotype was seen ten or more times. V usage is TRBV9 and J usage is TRBJ2-3; the D gene is possibly TRBD2 (5 bases). Trimming took off 0 bases at V and 1 base at J, with 9 bases between the two ends. CDR1 is SGDLS, CDR2 YYNGEE, per germline. The CDR3 contains 15 residues. CDR3 amino acids: CASSVVGAGTDTQYF. Here the CDR3 DNA reads TGTGCCAGCAGCGTAGTGGGAGCTGGCACAGATACGCAGTATTTT. Looking up the rest from reference TRBV9 and TRBJ2-3 gives the full variable domain: DSGVTQTPKHLITATGQRVTLRCSPRSGDLSVYWYQQSLDQGLQFLIQYYNGEERAKGNILERFSAQQFPDLHSELNLSSLELGDSALYFCASSVVGAGTDTQYFGPGTRLTVL.

The count of this clonotype is one. A much larger clonotype is one base distant, so this may be a read error. The genes are TRBV3-1 and TRBJ1-1; D perhaps matches TRBD1 (5 bases). CDR1 and CDR2 from the germline V gene are LGHDT and YNNKEL (reference sequence). The CDR3 runs to 13 residues. CDR3 sequence: CSSSPGLITEAFF. In DNA form, the CDR3 reads TGTTCCAGCAGCCCGGGACTGATCACTGAAGCTTTCTTT. Using reference TRBV3-1 and TRBJ1-1 for the parts outside the CDR3, the full variable domain is DTAVSQTPKYLVTQMGNDKSIKCEQNLGHDTMYWYKQDSKKFLKIMFSYNNKELIINETVPNRFSPKSPDKAHLNLHINSLELGDSAVYFCSSSPGLITEAFFGQGTRLTVV.

This clonotype was observed at least ten times. The V gene is TRBV7-2, the J gene TRBJ1-1; D is possibly TRBD1 (5 bases). CDR3 length equals 13 residues. The germline V gene has CDR1 SGHTA and CDR2 FQGNSA. V lost 4 bases and J 6 bases, leaving 12 bases between the germline ends. CDR3 residues: CASSSDIVAEAFF. CDR3 in DNA: TGTGCCAGCAGCTCGGACATCGTGGCTGAAGCTTTCTTT.

Remarks on this clonotype: A read error may be the cause here, since a much bigger clone is one base away. This chain joins TRBV30 and TRBJ1-1; D perhaps matches TRBD1 (6 bases). Trimming took 5 bases from V and 4 from J, leaving 17 bases between them. Germline CDR1 and CDR2: GTSNPN and SVGIG (reference sequence). CDR3 length: 14 residues. The CDR3 spells CAWATGNMSTEAFF. As DNA, the CDR3 is TGTGCCTGGGCAACAGGGAACATGAGCACTGAAGCTTTCTTT.

The J gene is TRBJ2-3, the V gene TRBV5-6; TRBD2 aligns across 11 bases. The CDR3 sequence is 17 residues long. With V trimmed by 4 bases and J by 3 bases, 10 bases remained unmatched. Germline V gene sequence: CDR1 SGHDT, CDR2 YYEEEE. The CDR3: CASSPEVAGGRTDTQYF. For the CDR3, the DNA is TGTGCCAGCAGCCCCGAGGTAGCGGGAGGGCGTACAGATACGCAGTATTTT.

The CDR3 DNA sequence: TGTGCCAGCAGTTACGTAACGGACGGACCGAACACTGAAGCTTTCTTT. This gives the protein CASSYVTDGPNTEAFF. V usage is TRBV6-5 and J usage is TRBJ1-1; D gene unclear. Between the trimmed V and J ends, which lost 2 bases and 1 base, there was a span of 14 bases. CDR3 length: 16 amino acids. The V gene's germline CDR1 is MNHEY and CDR2 SVGAGI.

V gene TRBV30 combines with J gene TRBJ2-1; weak D call: TRBD1 (5 bases). Per germline, CDR1 GTSNPN and CDR2 SVGIG (reference sequence). Trimming stripped 1 base from V and 6 bases from J, with 13 bases between. The CDR3 has 14 amino acids. The CDR3 DNA follows: TGTGCCTGGAGTGCCGTAAGGGGTGGCAATGAGCAGTTCTTC. Translated: CAWSAVRGGNEQFF.

This clonotype was counted ten times or more. The chain has TRBV28 and TRBJ1-5; D is uncertain. Trimming cost V 6 bases and J 0 bases, with 9 bases left between them. CDR1 is MDHEN and CDR2 is SYDVKM in the germline V gene. The CDR3 spans 14 residues. The CDR3 DNA reads as TGTGCCAGCAGCGGAGTTGATAGCAATCAGCCCCAGCATTTT. It is translated as CASSGVDSNQPQHF.